Reported below is one T cell receptor (beta chain). What it binds is not known. Clones were read by immunoSEQ multiplex PCR, and TCRdb kept only the in-frame ones, dropping some. In the table there are over 90,000 clones, roughly 94% of which are singletons. Enrollment shut out patients with autoimmune disease history or systemic immunosuppression. The source of the sample is a study of OX40 agonist ivuxolimab in advanced cancers. Background on the study: All patients had ivuxolimab intravenously every 2 weeks at 0.01 to 10 mg/kg. Three individuals attained partial responses, comprising one hepatocellular carcinoma case and two cutaneous melanoma cases. Overall study findings and caveats: Patients who responded partially at 0.1-3.0 mg/kg showed clonal expansion ranking among the lowest.

Germline V gives CDR1 SGHKS, CDR2 YYEKEE (reference sequence). This CDR3 is 16 amino acids long. The V and J ends lost 3 bases and 4 bases, in that order; junction bases with no gene match: 3. The input for sequencing was CD4+ or CD8+ T cells sorted from blood, taken in a trial of the OX40 agonist ivuxolimab. The clonotype comes from an adult with an advanced solid tumor such as melanoma, head and neck, liver or kidney cancer. V is TRBV5-5 and J is TRBJ2-1, with TRBD2 matching over 14 bases. In nucleotides, the CDR3 is TGTGCCAGCAGCTCGGGGACTAGCGGGGGATACAATGAGCAGTTCTTC. Translation gives CASSSGTSGGYNEQFF.